The 26 T cell receptor beta chains below come from one sample, sequenced in a study of cytomegalovirus exposure and HLA in healthy donors. Primers: 60 Vbeta forward and 13 Jbeta reverse. The protocol was immunoSEQ multiplex PCR, while the TCRdb copy is restricted to in-frame clones and leaves out a portion. The sample holds 150,000 to 200,000 clones, roughly 87% seen once. The sequencing input was PBMCs. These receptors were collected from a boy aged 2-15 years in good health and CMV-seronegative.

The rearrangement uses TRBV6-4 and TRBJ2-3; 7 bases are a match to TRBD2. This CDR3 is built from 15 residues. Losses at the gene ends were 3 bases for V and 1 base for J; bases not matched to a gene: 4. CDR1 is MRHNA, CDR2 SNTAGT, per germline. In nucleotides, the CDR3 is TGTGCCAGCAGTGAGAGCGGGACCGGCACAGATACGCAGTATTTT. Translated, it gives CASSESGTGTDTQYF.

The genes are TRBV6-1 and TRBJ2-7; TRBD1 is a possible D gene (5 bases). V was shortened by 7 bases and J by 0 bases, with 13 bases between the two germline ends. Germline CDR1 is MNHNS and CDR2 is SASEGT. This CDR3 contains 14 residues. The CDR3 loop is CASNRQRLSYEQYF. DNA of the CDR3: TGTGCCAGCAACCGACAGAGGCTCTCCTACGAGCAGTACTTC.

This chain uses TRBV14 with TRBJ1-1; D might be TRBD1 (5 bases). This CDR3 has 16 residues. Deletions cut 1 base from V and 4 bases from J, with 16 bases between. In germline, CDR1 is SGHDN, CDR2 FVKESK. The CDR3 spells CASSQGLFQGVTEAFF. CDR3 coding DNA: TGTGCCAGCAGCCAAGGTCTATTCCAGGGTGTCACTGAAGCTTTCTTT.

The chain uses TRBV9 and TRBJ2-3, with 7 bases aligning to TRBD2. This CDR3 is built from 16 residues. Germline loops: CDR1 SGDLS, CDR2 YYNGEE. The trim removed 4 bases at V and 2 bases at J, leaving 10 bases unmatched. The CDR3: CASSKQTSPPTDTQYF. The DNA of the CDR3 is TGTGCCAGCAGCAAACAGACTAGCCCTCCCACAGATACGCAGTATTTT.

V and J are TRBV9 and TRBJ1-4; 7 nucleotides align to TRBD1. Germline lookup yields CDR1 SGDLS and CDR2 YYNGEE. The trim removed 3 bases at V and 5 bases at J, leaving 7 bases unmatched. The CDR3 covers 15 residues. CDR3 bases: TGTGCCAGCAGCGGGTGGGACAGACCAAATGAAAAACTGTTTTTT. Translation: CASSGWDRPNEKLFF.

The rearrangement links TRBV19 to TRBJ2-5, with 9 nucleotides matching TRBD2. There are 17 residues in the CDR3. Germline V gene data show CDR1 as LNHDA and CDR2 as SQIVND (reference sequence). The trim removed 4 bases at V and 3 bases at J, leaving 12 bases unmatched. The CDR3 DNA reads TGTGCCAGTAGTACCTTAGCGGGAGCGGGGACCAAAGAGACCCAGTACTTC. Residues: CASSTLAGAGTKETQYF.

The chain joins TRBV27 to TRBJ1-1; D gene ambiguous. The CDR3 has 13 amino acids. Trimming stripped 5 bases from V and 7 bases from J, with 14 bases between. Germline V gene data show CDR1 as MNHEY and CDR2 as SMNVEV (reference sequence). CDR3 sequence reads: CASSPLPYSEAFF. The CDR3 nucleotides read TGTGCCAGCAGTCCCCTACCCTACAGTGAAGCTTTCTTT.

The chain joins TRBV28 to TRBJ2-5, with TRBD2 matching 11 bases. The J call may be mistaken, given a closer DNA end match to TRBJ2-7. Germline values: CDR1 MDHEN, CDR2 SYDVKM. CDR3 length: 14 residues. CDR3 sequence reads: CASRTSGTSYEQYF. Written as DNA, the CDR3 is TGTGCCAGCAGGACTAGCGGGACCTCCTACGAGCAGTACTTC.

V usage is TRBV5-4 and J usage is TRBJ2-5; a possible D gene is TRBD1 (6 bases). Germline V gives CDR1 SGHNT, CDR2 YYREEE (reference sequence). The CDR3 is 16 amino acids. Trimming removed 2 bases from V and 4 bases from J, with 18 bases in between. The CDR3 protein is CASSFAGVVRGETQYF. The CDR3 DNA is TGTGCCAGCAGCTTTGCAGGGGTTGTTCGAGGAGAGACCCAGTACTTC.

A word on this clone: At one end the junction does not follow the germline gene, possibly because of a read error. The genes are TRBV28 and TRBJ1-5; D perhaps matches TRBD1 (5 bases). CDR3 size: 12 residues. In germline, CDR1 is MDHEN, CDR2 SYDVKM. As DNA, the CDR3 is TGTGCCGGCAGAGGGGTCCCAAGGCCCCAGCATTTT. Translation gives CAGRGVPRPQHF. The variable domain in full, with the rest retrieved from reference TRBV28 and TRBJ1-5, is DVKVTQSSRYLVKRTGEKVFLECVQDMDHENMFWYRQDPGLGLRLIYFSYDVKMKEKGDIPEGYSVSREKKERFSLILESASTNQTSMYLCAGRGVPRPQHFGDGTRLSIL.

This chain links TRBV14 with TRBJ2-3, with TRBD2 identical over 12 bases. Germline V lookup: CDR1 SGHDN, CDR2 FVKESK. J lost 3 bases, V lost 1 base, and 5 bases had no gene match. The CDR3 covers 17 residues. CDR3 amino acids: CASSQGLAGDVTDTQYF. As DNA, the CDR3 is TGTGCCAGCAGCCAAGGACTAGCGGGGGATGTAACAGATACGCAGTATTTT.

The chain combines TRBV30 with TRBJ1-2, with a possible D match to TRBD1 (6 bases). Germline loops: CDR1 GTSNPN, CDR2 SVGIG (reference sequence). CDR3 length equals 15 residues. V dropped 2 bases and J dropped 8 bases, with 21 bases sitting between them. CDR3 region: CAWSSRQDLGGGYTF. The CDR3 DNA reads as TGTGCCTGGAGTTCCCGACAGGACCTGGGGGGGGGCTACACCTTC.

Remarks on this clone: One end of the junction does not line up with germline, which may come from a read error. This sequence joins TRBV7-9 and TRBJ1-1; no reliable D call. The length of the CDR3 is 14 residues. CDR1 and CDR2 (germline): SEHNR, FQNEAQ (reference sequence). The CDR3 here is CSSSLVESNTEAFF. CDR3 DNA sequence: TGTTCCAGCAGCTTAGTGGAGTCGAACACTGAAGCTTTCTTT. Supplemented by reference TRBV7-9 and TRBJ1-1, the full variable domain reads DTGVSQNPRHKITKRGQNVTFRCDPISEHNRLYWYRQTLGQGPEFLTYFQNEAQLEKSRLLSDRFSAERPKGSFSTLEIQRTEQGDSAMYLCSSSLVESNTEAFFGQGTRLTVV.

This clone has just one count. V gene TRBV4-1 combines with J gene TRBJ2-1; 8 positions match TRBD2. V was pared by 1 base and J by 4 bases, with 6 bases of the junction left unmatched. The CDR3 has 16 residues. Germline V gives CDR1 MGHRA, CDR2 YSYEKL. The DNA for the CDR3 is TGCGCCAGCAGCCAAGTTGCGGGGGGAAATTACAATGAGCAGTTCTTC. Translating it yields CASSQVAGGNYNEQFF.

This rearrangement joins TRBV2 to TRBJ2-5; D may be TRBD2 (7 bases). The DNA end is a closer match to TRBJ2-7, so the J assignment may be wrong. Germline V gene data show CDR1 as SNHLY and CDR2 as FYNNEI. This CDR3 spans 13 amino acids. The CDR3 region is CAGRGAGSYEQYF. CDR3 in DNA: TGTGCCGGCCGGGGGGCCGGATCCTACGAGCAGTACTTC.

The genes are TRBV5-8 and TRBJ1-5; 9 bases line up with TRBD1. This CDR3 has 15 amino acids. J gave up 5 bases and V 4 bases, and 7 bases lay outside the gene matches. Germline values: CDR1 SGHTS, CDR2 YDEGEE. The CDR3 sequence: CASSLGQGPDQPQHF. CDR3 sequence (DNA): TGTGCCAGCAGCCTGGGACAGGGCCCAGATCAGCCCCAGCATTTT.

The genes are TRBV7-3 and TRBJ2-3; D ambiguous. Germline CDR1 reads SGHTA; CDR2 reads FQGTGA. The CDR3 contains 14 residues. Trimming shortened V by 6 bases and J by 6 bases, and 16 bases separated the two germline ends. DNA of the CDR3: TGTGCCAGCAGTCTAAAGTCGGGTTCCGATACGCAGTATTTT. Its protein is CASSLKSGSDTQYF.

This chain connects TRBV6-4 to TRBJ2-1; 8 bases are a match to TRBD1. The CDR3 is 14 residues long. J gave up 7 bases and V 5 bases, and 7 bases lay outside the gene matches. Germline CDR1 MRHNA, CDR2 SNTAGT. CDR3 region: CASSSGGISNEQFF. As DNA, the CDR3 is TGTGCCAGCAGTTCAGGGGGCATCTCAAATGAGCAGTTCTTC.

The V call is TRBV19, the J call TRBJ1-5; D possibly corresponds to TRBD1 (6 bases). This CDR3 region has 18 residues. Trimming stripped 3 bases from V and 3 bases from J, with 21 bases between. Germline CDR1 and CDR2: LNHDA and SQIVND (reference sequence). This chain's CDR3 is CASSIWTDDPSFNQPQHF. In DNA, the CDR3 is TGTGCCAGTAGTATTTGGACAGACGATCCAAGTTTCAATCAGCCCCAGCATTTT.

This clone was picked up one time. This chain joins TRBV7-9 and TRBJ1-1; unclear D gene. V lost 3 bases, J lost 0 bases, and 14 bases lay in between. Germline-derived CDR1 and CDR2 are SEHNR and FQNEAQ (reference sequence). The CDR3 extends over 16 amino acids. The DNA of the CDR3 is TGTGCCAGCAGCTTGGCTGCCGGACTGCTGAACACTGAAGCTTTCTTT. As protein: CASSLAAGLLNTEAFF.

This clone was observed a handful of times. The rearrangement uses TRBV27 and TRBJ1-4; TRBD1 is a possible D gene (5 bases). The CDR3 runs 15 residues. V was pared by 5 bases and J by 8 bases, with 18 bases between. CDR1 MNHEY and CDR2 SMNVEV come from the germline V gene (reference sequence). The DNA of the CDR3 is TGTGCCAGCAGTACCCACAGGTTGGGATTAGAAAAACTGTTTTTT. Translated: CASSTHRLGLEKLFF.

The chain has TRBV28 and TRBJ1-6; D unclear. Germline CDR1 MDHEN, CDR2 SYDVKM. Deletions cut 6 bases from V and 8 bases from J, with 8 bases between. The CDR3 is 12 amino acids. CDR3 nucleotide sequence: TGTGCCAGCAGAGTTCAGGATTCACCCCTCCACTTT. Its translation is CASRVQDSPLHF.

The chain recombines TRBV6-5 with TRBJ2-5, with 8 bases matching TRBD2. CDR1 and CDR2 (germline): MNHEY, SVGAGI. J was trimmed by 3 bases and V by 6 bases; bases with no gene match: 9. This CDR3 has 15 amino acids. The CDR3 DNA reads TGTGCCAGCAGCCCCTCCTCAGCGGGGGAAGAGACCCAGTACTTC. Translated, it gives CASSPSSAGEETQYF.

The gene calls are TRBV6-1 and TRBJ2-7; possibly TRBD2 for D (5 bases). Germline CDR1 and CDR2: MNHNS and SASEGT. The CDR3 sequence is 13 residues long. V was cut by 3 bases and J by 4 bases, with 10 bases left in between. The CDR3 spells CASSEIGGYEQYF. The CDR3 DNA sequence: TGTGCCAGCAGTGAGATTGGAGGATACGAGCAGTACTTC.

This CDR3 reads CASSYSFPNGYTF. In DNA form, the CDR3 reads TGTGCCAGCAGTTACTCGTTCCCCAATGGCTACACCTTC. The V and J genes are TRBV6-6 and TRBJ1-2; D gene ambiguous. With 0 bases removed from V and 6 bases from J, the gap between germline ends came to 8 bases. Germline V gene data show CDR1 as MNHNY and CDR2 as SVGAGI (reference sequence). CDR3 size: 13 residues.

V and J are TRBV5-1 and TRBJ2-7; 10 bases align to TRBD1. Germline V gene lookup returns CDR1 SGHRS and CDR2 YFSETQ. The CDR3 is made up of 19 amino acids. The J segment lost 4 bases and the V segment lost 0 bases, leaving 16 bases of the junction unmatched. This CDR3 reads CASSLVVLPPGTGVYEQYF. The DNA of the CDR3 is TGCGCCAGCAGCTTGGTGGTCCTCCCCCCCGGGACAGGGGTTTACGAGCAGTACTTC.